In its sample, the clone carrying this TCR beta chain was seen a few times. Its antigen is not known. These data are taken from a study of response to subunit inactivated influenza vaccine. Study-level points and caveats: Seasonal influenza vaccination, on each occasion, was suggested by the authors to recruit few new T cells.

One entry per CDR3 protein results from TCRdb running MiXCR on the RT-PCR reads. This sample has more than 250,000 distinct CDR3 sequences, with just over 20% found just once. The V end lost 4 bases, the J end lost 2 bases, and 15 bases lay between the germline ends. Germline V gene sequence: CDR1 SGHRS, CDR2 YFSETQ. This CDR3 is 15 amino acids long. The receptor was derived from a man between 50 and 70 years old who received an inactivated influenza vaccine. Specimen: PBMCs from blood, collected roughly 20 months after vaccination. The genes are TRBV5-1 and TRBJ2-5; the D gene is possibly TRBD1 (6 bases). In nucleotides, the CDR3 is TGCGCCAGCAGCCGTGGGACAAGCCTACAAGAGACCCAGTACTTC. It yields the protein CASSRGTSLQETQYF. Variable domain in full (rest from reference TRBV5-1 and TRBJ2-5): KAGVTQTPRYLIKTRGQQVTLSCSPISGHRSVSWYQQTPGQGLQFLFEYFSETQRNKGNFPGRFSGRQFSNSRSEMNVSTLELGDSALYLCASSRGTSLQETQYFGPGTRLLVL.